The present T cell receptor beta chain was sequenced within a study of cytomegalovirus exposure and HLA in healthy donors. Findings of the study overall: Later work showed greater clonal expansion in HLA-associated TCR beta chains than in equally common others. From TCR beta sequences, most subjects' HLA-A and HLA-B alleles were reportedly predicted accurately. A later analysis reportedly identified an Asian-associated ancestry cluster as carrying fewer N-insertions than the roughly 670-donor mean.

As to this clone: Its antigen is as yet unknown.

The PCR made use of 60 Vbeta and 13 Jbeta primers. The data were produced by immunoSEQ multiplex PCR, yet TCRdb's version contains in-frame clones alone and is incomplete. The profile shows about 99,000 clones, roughly three quarters of them singletons. With V trimmed by 8 bases and J by 8 bases, 13 bases remained unmatched. The CDR3 has 15 amino acids. Germline lookup yields CDR1 MDHEN and CDR2 SYDVKM. This chain uses TRBV28 with TRBJ2-1, with TRBD2 matching 9 bases. The source of this sequence is a woman aged 40-49 years in good health and CMV-seronegative. The sequenced sample consisted of PBMCs. The CDR3 DNA follows: TGTGCCAGCGTCCCCCGCGGGAGGGCCAGGGATGAGCAGTTCTTC. Translating gives CASVPRGRARDEQFF.